This T cell receptor beta chain was observed in a study of T cell repertoires in cytomegalovirus infection. Background on the study: Shared public TCR beta signatures pointed to both CMV infection and a matching HLA type. Study findings and constraints: CMV-specific TCR beta clonotypes restricted by HLA-C were the ones dominating the ex vivo response.

The germline V gene encodes CDR1 SGHTA and CDR2 FQGNSA. Trimming took off 7 bases at V and 0 bases at J, with 25 bases between the two ends. The CDR3 spans 19 residues. This clonotype was found a few times. Its antigen remains unknown. Each CDR3 protein gets one entry after TCRdb re-called the reads with MiXCR. The sample records about 52,000 distinct CDR3 sequences, around 19% being singletons. The chain couples TRBV7-2 to TRBJ2-1; maybe TRBD2 (5 bases). Material: CD8+ T cells from cultured PBMCs, obtained from culture after CMV antigen stimulation. This clonotype originated in a human donor in good health (CMV status not recorded). Some clones in this sample may be carry-over from other donors' samples. For the CDR3, the DNA is TGTGCCAGCACCACTAGACTATCTAGCTCCCACAGCTCCTACAATGAGCAGTTCTTC. It codes for CASTTRLSSSHSSYNEQFF.